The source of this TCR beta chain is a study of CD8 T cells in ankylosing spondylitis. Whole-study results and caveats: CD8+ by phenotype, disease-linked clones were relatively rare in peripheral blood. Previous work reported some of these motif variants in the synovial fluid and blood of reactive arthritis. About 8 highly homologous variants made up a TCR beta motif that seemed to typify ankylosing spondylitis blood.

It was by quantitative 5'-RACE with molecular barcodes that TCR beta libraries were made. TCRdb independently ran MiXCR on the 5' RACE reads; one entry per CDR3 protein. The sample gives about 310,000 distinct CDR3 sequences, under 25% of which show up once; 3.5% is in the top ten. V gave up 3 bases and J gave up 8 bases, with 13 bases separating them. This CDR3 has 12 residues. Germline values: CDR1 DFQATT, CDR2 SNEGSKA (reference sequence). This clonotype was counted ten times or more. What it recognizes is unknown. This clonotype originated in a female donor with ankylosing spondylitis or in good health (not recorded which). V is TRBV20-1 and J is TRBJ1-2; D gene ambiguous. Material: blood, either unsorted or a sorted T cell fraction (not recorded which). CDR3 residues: CSASGTALGYTF. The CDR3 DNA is TGCAGTGCTAGCGGTACAGCTTTGGGCTACACCTTC.